These 32 T cell receptor beta chains came from one sample sequenced in a study of low-dose radiotherapy and immunotherapy resistance in tumors. Time point meaning: after trial treatment. Treatment denoted: LDRT plus nivolumab, ipilimumab, low-dose cyclophosphamide and aspirin (RACIN trial). cDNA synthesis used a TRAV/TRBV-specific primer set for both chains. It was with a constant-region primer and a V-primer adapter that TCRs were amplified over around 18 PCR cycles. TCRdb re-derived calls from the reads in MiXCR, one entry per CDR3 protein. The top ten hold around 9.1% of the sample, which has tens of thousands of distinct CDR3 sequences, about 25% seen once. Sequencing used PBMCs, obtained after low-dose radiotherapy plus immunotherapy. The receptor set was obtained from a male donor with prostate cancer.

The table lists this clonotype with many counts. This chain links TRBV15 with TRBJ1-1, with no clear D. V lost 2 bases to trimming and J lost 1 base, with 17 bases between them. The germline CDR1 and CDR2 sequences are LNHNV and YYDKDF (reference sequence). The CDR3 spans 17 residues. Here the CDR3 reads CATSRPGQGISNTEAFF. The CDR3 nucleotides read TGTGCCACCAGCAGACCGGGCCAAGGAATATCGAACACTGAAGCTTTCTTT. The whole variable domain, remainder taken from reference TRBV15 and TRBJ1-1, is DAMVIQNPRYQVTQFGKPVTLSCSQTLNHNVMYWYQQKSSQAPKLLFHYYDKDFNNEADTPDNFQSRRPNTSFCFLDIRSPGLGDTAMYLCATSRPGQGISNTEAFFGQGTRLTVV.

This clonotype was seen at least ten times. The chain is built from TRBV20-1 and TRBJ2-6; D uncertain. The CDR3 extends over 15 amino acids. Trimming pared 6 bases from V and 0 bases from J, leaving 12 bases between. CDR1 is DFQATT, CDR2 SNEGSKA, per germline (reference sequence). CDR3 in DNA: TGCAGTGCCCGTCATCGGGTCTCTGGGGCCAACGTCCTGACTTTC. It yields the protein CSARHRVSGANVLTF.

This clonotype showed up many times. The chain links TRBV13 to TRBJ2-1; 8 bases map to TRBD1. Trimming cost V 0 bases and J 2 bases; bases outside gene matches: 3. CDR1 and CDR2 (germline): PRHDT, FYEKMQ (reference sequence). This CDR3 spans 16 amino acids. The CDR3 bases are TGTGCCAGCAGCTTAGGGACAGGGGTCCCCTACAATGAGCAGTTCTTC. Its translation: CASSLGTGVPYNEQFF.

This clonotype has a count of ten or more. V and J are TRBV29-1 and TRBJ1-1; TRBD1 matches 9 bases. CDR1 is SQVTM and CDR2 is ANQGSEA in the germline V gene. The CDR3 consists of 14 residues. The V segment lost 4 bases and the J segment 7 bases; nucleotides outside the gene matches: 10. The CDR3 sequence: CSVVLGQGIGEAFF. The DNA of the CDR3 is TGCAGCGTTGTTCTCGGACAGGGGATCGGTGAAGCTTTCTTT.

This clonotype was counted many times. The chain couples TRBV11-3 to TRBJ2-7; 16 nucleotides agree with TRBD2. The CDR3 is made up of 16 amino acids. J lost 6 bases, V lost 5 bases, and 7 bases had no gene match. Germline CDR1 reads SGHNT; CDR2 reads YENEEA. Written as DNA, the CDR3 is TGTGCCAGCAGCAAGGGACTAGCGGGGGGGCCGGTCGAGCAGTACTTC. Amino acids: CASSKGLAGGPVEQYF.

The rearrangement uses TRBV5-1 and TRBJ2-2, with D unresolved. CDR3 length equals 16 residues. CDR1 SGHRS and CDR2 YFSETQ come from the germline V gene. V shed 4 bases and J shed 1 base, with 14 bases lying between them. CDR3 residues: CASSNQQRRNTGELFF. The CDR3, as DNA: TGCGCCAGCAGCAACCAACAACGAAGGAACACCGGGGAGCTGTTTTTT.

This clonotype appeared many times. The chain carries TRBV27 and TRBJ2-7; 16 nucleotides agree with TRBD2. There are 13 residues in the CDR3. Germline V lookup: CDR1 MNHEY, CDR2 SMNVEV (reference sequence). After removal of 8 bases from V and 7 bases from J, the junction contained 2 bases not matched to a gene. This CDR3 is CASSGLAGGEQYF. The CDR3 DNA follows: TGTGCCAGCTCGGGACTAGCGGGAGGGGAGCAGTACTTC.

This rearrangement joins TRBV5-1 to TRBJ1-1, with unresolved D. Germline V CDR1 and CDR2: SGHRS, YFSETQ. The CDR3 runs 14 residues. Trimming shortened V by 0 bases and J by 0 bases, and 6 bases separated the two germline ends. DNA of the CDR3: TGCGCCAGCAGCTTGGGAGGATTGAACACTGAAGCTTTCTTT. As protein: CASSLGGLNTEAFF.

This clonotype was observed at least ten times. V usage is TRBV5-1 and J usage is TRBJ2-7, with TRBD2 as a possible D gene (6 bases). Between the trimmed V and J ends, which lost 3 bases and 6 bases, there was a span of 10 bases. CDR1 is SGHRS and CDR2 is YFSETQ in the germline V gene. This CDR3 spans 12 amino acids. The CDR3 is CASSSSSAEQYF. The CDR3 DNA is TGCGCCAGCAGCTCCTCTAGCGCCGAGCAGTACTTC.

This chain joins TRBV10-2 and TRBJ2-1, with TRBD1 matching 9 bases. CDR1 WSHSY and CDR2 SAAADI come from the germline V gene. V was clipped by 1 base and J by 0 bases; unmatched bases: 16. This CDR3 is 21 amino acids long. This CDR3 reads CASSEFRQGGLAVSSYNEQFF. The DNA of the CDR3 is TGCGCCAGCAGTGAGTTCCGACAGGGGGGGCTAGCGGTTAGCTCCTACAATGAGCAGTTCTTC.

Concerning this clonotype itself: The likely explanation is a read error, given a far larger clone one base away. The chain employs TRBV5-1 and TRBJ2-1; the D call may be TRBD1 or TRBD2 (5 bases each). The V and J ends lost 3 bases and 10 bases respectively, with 17 bases between them. The CDR3 runs to 14 residues. Germline-derived CDR1 and CDR2 are SGHRS and YFSETQ. The CDR3 DNA reads as TGCGCCAGCAGCTCCGGGACGGAATCCTACGAGCAGTTCTTC. It is translated as CASSSGTESYEQFF.

This clonotype has at least ten counts. The genes are TRBV5-1 and TRBJ2-1, with D uncertain. The CDR3 totals 15 residues. Trimming stripped 4 bases from V and 0 bases from J, with 11 bases between. Germline values: CDR1 SGHRS, CDR2 YFSETQ. The CDR3 DNA reads TGCGCCAGCAGCCCCCGGCAGAGCTCCTACAATGAGCAGTTCTTC. It codes for CASSPRQSSYNEQFF.

By its share, this clonotype is medium-sized. The chain is built from TRBV6-2 or TRBV6-3 and TRBJ2-1; 11 bases are shared with TRBD1. Germline V gene lookup returns CDR1 MNHEY and CDR2 SVGEGT. The CDR3 runs 16 residues. V shed 5 bases and J 2 bases; nucleotides not matched to a gene: 5. CDR3 residues: CASSAGQGGTYNEQFF. CDR3 bases: TGTGCCAGCAGTGCGGGACAGGGGGGGACCTACAATGAGCAGTTCTTC.

As to this clonotype: The likely explanation is a read error, given a far larger clone one base away. The rearrangement uses TRBV14 and TRBJ2-7; D is possibly TRBD2 (6 bases). Looked up from germline, CDR1 is SGHDN and CDR2 is FVKESK. The CDR3 covers 15 residues. V was shortened by 1 base and J by 12 bases, with 22 bases between the two germline ends. CDR3 amino acids: CASSQASTSAGIWYF. The CDR3, as DNA: TGTGCCAGCAGCCAAGCTTCGACGAGTGCGGGAATTTGGTACTTC.

This clonotype was observed many times. V is TRBV7-9 and J is TRBJ2-1; D gene unclear. Germline-derived CDR1 and CDR2 are SEHNR and FQNEAQ (reference sequence). With 7 bases removed from V and 5 bases from J, the gap between germline ends came to 6 bases. The CDR3 totals 11 residues. The CDR3 DNA reads as TGTGCCAGCACCAGAAACAATGAGCAGTTCTTC. Protein: CASTRNNEQFF.

This clonotype is a singleton in its sample. Because the CDR3's place on the DNA is in doubt, the DNA is left out and the CDR3 is given as listed by TCRdb. The chain employs TRBV20-1 and TRBJ2-2; TRBD1, as called in the table, went unchecked against the DNA. CDR1 and CDR2 (germline): DFQATT, SNEGSKA (reference sequence). Counting both end residues, the CDR3 totals 20 amino acids. The CDR3 loop is CSARDLNGFTTEVTGELFFF.

On this clonotype: A far larger clone differs by one base, so this is likely a read error. V and J are TRBV14 and TRBJ2-1; no clear D. Germline CDR1 is SGHDN and CDR2 is FVKESK. V gave up 1 base and J gave up 13 bases, with 14 bases separating them. CDR3 length equals 13 residues. The chain's CDR3 is CASSQGGPETQFF. CDR3 in DNA: TGTGCCAGCAGCCAAGGAGGCCCGGAGACCCAGTTCTTC.

This clonotype was counted at least ten times. The chain uses TRBV7-9 and TRBJ2-7; possible D gene TRBD2, 6 bases. The CDR3 has 16 amino acids. Trimming stripped 4 bases from V and 0 bases from J, with 16 bases between. CDR1 is SEHNR, CDR2 FQNEAQ, per germline (reference sequence). The CDR3 region has the DNA TGTGCCAGCAGCTCCCCTAGCGATAAGAGCTCCTACGAGCAGTACTTC. Protein: CASSSPSDKSSYEQYF.

This clonotype has at least ten counts. The chain links TRBV20-1 to TRBJ1-5; maybe TRBD1 (5 bases). CDR3 length equals 12 residues. CDR1 is DFQATT, CDR2 SNEGSKA, per germline (reference sequence). The V end lost 7 bases, the J end lost 5 bases, and 12 bases lay between the germline ends. The chain's CDR3 is CSVGAGDQPQHF. The CDR3 region has the DNA TGCAGTGTCGGGGCGGGAGATCAGCCCCAGCATTTT.

This clonotype was counted only a few times. J is TRBJ2-1 and V is TRBV6-4, with TRBD1 as a possible D gene (6 bases). The CDR3 totals 15 residues. Germline V lookup: CDR1 MRHNA, CDR2 SNTAGT. The germline V and J ends were trimmed by 5 bases and 5 bases, with 16 bases remaining between them. CDR3 amino acids: CASSTSGTINNEQFF. The CDR3 nucleotides are TGTGCCAGCAGTACCTCTGGGACAATTAACAATGAGCAGTTCTTC.

This clonotype was detected many times. The chain combines TRBV28 with TRBJ1-2, with D maybe TRBD1 (6 bases). V gave up 5 bases and J gave up 2 bases, with 24 bases separating them. The CDR3 sequence is 18 residues long. Germline lookup yields CDR1 MDHEN and CDR2 SYDVKM. The CDR3 region has the DNA TGTGCCAGCAGTCGGCGACTCTACTACCGGGACAAAAACTATGGCTACACCTTC. Amino acids: CASSRRLYYRDKNYGYTF.

In this sample, this clonotype turned up a few times. This likely stems from a read error, as it lies one base from a far larger clone. This chain connects TRBV20-1 to TRBJ2-1, with D perhaps matching TRBD1 (5 bases). With 1 base removed from V and 13 bases from J, the gap between germline ends came to 17 bases. This CDR3 contains 13 residues. Germline CDR1 and CDR2: DFQATT and SNEGSKA (reference sequence). The CDR3 DNA reads as TGCAGTGCTAGAGTCAGGGCCCAAGAGACCCAGTTCTTC. Residues: CSARVRAQETQFF.

This clonotype was picked up many times. CDR3 residues: CASKVGIGEQFF. CDR3 DNA: TGTGCCAGCAAGGTTGGGATTGGTGAGCAGTTCTTC. The chain couples TRBV6-1 to TRBJ2-1; no clear D gene. The CDR3 extends over 12 amino acids. Germline values: CDR1 MNHNS, CDR2 SASEGT. The V end lost 7 bases, the J end lost 9 bases, and 13 bases lay between the germline ends.

The chain has TRBV6-8 and TRBJ2-7; D remains unclear. Germline CDR1 MNHGY, CDR2 SAAAGT. The CDR3 has 15 residues. V lost 0 bases, J lost 2 bases, and 11 bases lay in between. The DNA for the CDR3 is TGTGCCAGCAGTTACTCGATAGGCAGTGCCTACGAGCAGTACTTC. Translated: CASSYSIGSAYEQYF.

This clonotype has just a few counts. The chain's CDR3 is CSARDLGGLNQPQHF. The CDR3 nucleotides are TGCAGTGCTAGAGATCTGGGGGGGCTCAATCAGCCCCAGCATTTT. The rearrangement uses TRBV20-1 and TRBJ1-5; D is possibly TRBD1 (6 bases). Germline-derived CDR1 and CDR2 are DFQATT and SNEGSKA (reference sequence). Trimming left V 0 bases short and J 3 bases short, with 12 bases between. There are 15 residues in the CDR3.

This clonotype occurred once. V usage is TRBV5-4 and J usage is TRBJ2-7, with 11 bases fitting TRBD2. After removal of 0 bases from V and 4 bases from J, the junction contained 9 bases not matched to a gene. The CDR3 covers 17 residues. In germline, CDR1 is SGHNT, CDR2 YYREEE (reference sequence). The CDR3 bases are TGTGCCAGCAGCTTGGGGCTGGCGGCTAGCGGGGGGTACGAGCAGTACTTC. Encoded protein: CASSLGLAASGGYEQYF.

This clonotype has at least ten counts. The chain is built from TRBV7-9 and TRBJ1-2; D is uncertain. Trimming stripped 7 bases from V and 9 bases from J, with 12 bases between. The CDR3 runs 11 residues. CDR1 is SEHNR and CDR2 is FQNEAQ in the germline V gene (reference sequence). The CDR3 DNA reads as TGTGCCAGCACCTTCGATTTTAGCTACACCTTC. Translation: CASTFDFSYTF.

This clonotype came up many times. The chain combines TRBV9 with TRBJ2-1; 10 bases map to TRBD1. V was pared by 3 bases and J by 2 bases, with 5 bases of the junction left unmatched. The CDR3 runs to 16 residues. In germline, CDR1 is SGDLS, CDR2 YYNGEE. As DNA, the CDR3 is TGTGCCAGCAGCGCGAGGGGACAGGGGACCTACAATGAGCAGTTCTTC. Residues: CASSARGQGTYNEQFF.

The sample holds many counts of this clonotype. The gene calls are TRBV3-1 and TRBJ1-5; D gene uncertain. Germline assignment: CDR1 LGHDT and CDR2 YNNKEL (reference sequence). The CDR3 is made up of 14 amino acids. Trimming left V 3 bases short and J 3 bases short, with 9 bases between. The CDR3 loop is CASSQTSFNQPQHF. DNA for the CDR3: TGTGCCAGCAGCCAGACAAGTTTCAATCAGCCCCAGCATTTT.

At least ten counts were recorded for this clonotype. V is TRBV27 and J is TRBJ2-5; 8 positions agree with TRBD1. The ends lost 2 bases at V and 5 bases at J; junction bases unmatched: 7. The CDR3 loop spans 15 amino acids. Germline lookup yields CDR1 MNHEY and CDR2 SMNVEV (reference sequence). The CDR3 DNA follows: TGTGCCAGCAGTTTAATCCAGGGGGCAACGGAGACCCAGTACTTC. It codes for CASSLIQGATETQYF.

The table lists this clonotype with a few counts. This likely came from a read error, as a far larger clone is one base away. The rearrangement uses TRBV5-5 and TRBJ2-1; 9 bases map to TRBD2. The CDR3 contains 16 residues. V lost 4 bases and J lost 10; bases outside the gene matches: 15. From germline, CDR1 is SGHKS and CDR2 YYEKEE (reference sequence). As DNA, the CDR3 is TGTGCCAGCAGCGCGGGCGCGCTAGCGGGGTCCTACGAGCAGTTCTTC. It is translated as CASSAGALAGSYEQFF.

This clonotype was detected many times. This chain connects TRBV3-1 to TRBJ1-2, with a weak D call TRBD1 (6 bases). The V and J ends lost 4 bases and 2 bases respectively, with 14 bases between them. Germline-derived CDR1 and CDR2 are LGHDT and YNNKEL (reference sequence). CDR3 length equals 15 residues. In DNA, the CDR3 is TGTGCCAGCAGCCGAGGGATCCAGGGGAACTATGGCTACACCTTC. As protein: CASSRGIQGNYGYTF.